These 3 T cell receptor beta chains were all obtained from the same sample, sequenced in a study of blood T cell repertoires in COVID-19. Measured with immunoSEQ multiplex PCR; TCRdb has only the in-frame clones, and not every one. The sample shows approximately 110,000 clones, 69% of them seen only once. Sequencing was performed on peripheral blood. Receptors originate from a man aged 80 or over with acute or convalescent COVID-19.

J is TRBJ1-1 and V is TRBV10-3; TRBD1 might be the D (6 bases). This CDR3 is 14 amino acids long. Per germline, CDR1 ENHRY and CDR2 SYGVKD. Trimming shortened V by 7 bases and J by 7 bases, and 19 bases separated the two germline ends. CDR3 sequence: CAIMRGPGAGEAFF. As DNA, the CDR3 is TGTGCCATCATGAGGGGCCCAGGGGCTGGTGAAGCTTTCTTT.

V usage is TRBV6-5 and J usage is TRBJ1-2; 7 positions match TRBD1. CDR1 MNHEY and CDR2 SVGAGI come from the germline V gene. The CDR3 has 14 amino acids. With V trimmed by 0 bases and J by 7 bases, 5 bases remained unmatched. DNA for the CDR3: TGTGCCAGCAGTTACTCGGAGACAGGGTTTGGCTACACCTTC. The encoded protein is CASSYSETGFGYTF.

The chain couples TRBV28 to TRBJ1-5, with D tentatively TRBD1 (5 bases). CDR1 is MDHEN and CDR2 is SYDVKM in the germline V gene. V lost 0 bases, J lost 3 bases, and 12 bases lay in between. The CDR3 spans 16 residues. This chain's CDR3 is CASSLWTTDINQPQHF. The CDR3, as DNA: TGTGCCAGCAGTTTATGGACGACAGACATCAATCAGCCCCAGCATTTT.